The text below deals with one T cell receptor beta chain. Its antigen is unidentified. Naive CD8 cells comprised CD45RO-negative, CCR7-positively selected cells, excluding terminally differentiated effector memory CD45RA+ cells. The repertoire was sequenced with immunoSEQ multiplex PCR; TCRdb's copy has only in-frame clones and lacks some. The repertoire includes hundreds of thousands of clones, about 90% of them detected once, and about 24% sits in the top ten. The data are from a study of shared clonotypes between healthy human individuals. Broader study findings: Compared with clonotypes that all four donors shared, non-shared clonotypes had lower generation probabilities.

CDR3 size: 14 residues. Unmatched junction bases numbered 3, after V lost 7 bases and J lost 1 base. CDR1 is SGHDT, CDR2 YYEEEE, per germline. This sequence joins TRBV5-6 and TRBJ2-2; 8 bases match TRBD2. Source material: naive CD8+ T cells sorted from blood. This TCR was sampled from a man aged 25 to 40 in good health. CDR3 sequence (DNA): TGTGCCAGCGCGGGAGGACTGAACACCGGGGAGCTGTTTTTT. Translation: CASAGGLNTGELFF. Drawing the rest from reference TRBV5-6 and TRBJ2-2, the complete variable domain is DAGVTQSPTHLIKTRGQQVTLRCSPKSGHDTVSWYQQALGQGPQFIFQYYEEEERQRGNFPDRFSGHQFPNYSSELNVNALLLGDSALYLCASAGGLNTGELFFGEGSRLTVL.